A selection of T cell receptor beta chains follows, all from one sample in a study of T cell repertoires in cytomegalovirus infection. Each CDR3 protein is one row after TCRdb ran MiXCR on the reads. The table has roughly 150,000 distinct CDR3 sequences, around 20% seen once. The specimen was PBMCs. Every receptor here comes from a human donor in good health (CMV status not recorded). Some clones in this sample may be carry-over from other donors' samples. CDR3s include the opening cysteine and the closing phenylalanine or tryptophan. Fields, in order: J gene, V gene, CDR3 protein.

TRBJ2-1	TRBV20-1	CSAGLAGGNEQFF
TRBJ1-1	TRBV18	CASSRDRGRDTEAFF
TRBJ2-1	TRBV18	CASYPTASYNEQFF
TRBJ2-7	TRBV5-5	CASSLPPYEQYF
TRBJ2-3	TRBV7-9	CASSPGSLDRGLGDTQYF
TRBJ2-7	TRBV20-1	CSASPSSGGVYYEQYF
TRBJ1-5	TRBV28	CASSPRQTSNQPQHF
TRBJ1-2	TRBV28	CASSFWGQGPLNYGYTF
TRBJ1-1	TRBV12-3/TRBV12-4	CASSLRVTEAFF
TRBJ1-6	TRBV14	CASSQAQGRDSPLHF
TRBJ1-6	TRBV7-8	CASSLTQDTYNSPLHF
TRBJ2-1	TRBV28	CASSTLAGVYNEQFF
TRBJ1-2	TRBV25-1	CASSGTGGDGYTF
TRBJ2-1	TRBV27	CASSLLGGYNEQFF
TRBJ1-1	TRBV7-8	CASSARPELGPEAFF
TRBJ2-7	TRBV14	CASSQEYRSGTGPYEQYF
TRBJ2-2	TRBV11-2	CASSPGQVVAGELFF
TRBJ2-2	TRBV14	CASSHLTDYTGELFF
TRBJ1-1	TRBV9	CASSVAGEGTEAFF
TRBJ1-1	TRBV29-1	CSARDAEAFF
TRBJ2-7	TRBV7-2	CASSLGGWGADEQYF